This T cell receptor beta chain emerged from a study of cytomegalovirus exposure and HLA in healthy donors. Study results and caveats: Excluded were some V segments that proved indistinguishable, including TRBV6-2 and TRBV6-3. Later work found most CMV-associated TCR beta chains apparently HLA-restricted.

PCR primers comprised 60 Vbeta and 13 Jbeta primers. Using immunoSEQ multiplex PCR, the repertoire was profiled, and TCRdb retains in-frame clones only, with some absent. The data show about 200,000 clones, 75% to 90% seen once. At sampling all donors were nominally healthy, likely with unrecorded immune exposures. The germline CDR1 and CDR2 sequences are MNHEY and SMNVEV (reference sequence). CDR3 length: 15 residues. Germline trimming cut 4 bases from V and 2 bases from J; bases unmatched to any gene: 5. On this clone: The antigen remains undetermined.

The chain has TRBV27 and TRBJ2-5; TRBD2 matches 9 bases. This TCR came from a woman younger than 45 in good health and CMV-seronegative. The sample taken for sequencing was PBMCs. The CDR3 DNA reads as TGTGCCAGCAGTTCCCTAGCGGGGCCACAAGAGACCCAGTACTTC. Its translation: CASSSLAGPQETQYF.